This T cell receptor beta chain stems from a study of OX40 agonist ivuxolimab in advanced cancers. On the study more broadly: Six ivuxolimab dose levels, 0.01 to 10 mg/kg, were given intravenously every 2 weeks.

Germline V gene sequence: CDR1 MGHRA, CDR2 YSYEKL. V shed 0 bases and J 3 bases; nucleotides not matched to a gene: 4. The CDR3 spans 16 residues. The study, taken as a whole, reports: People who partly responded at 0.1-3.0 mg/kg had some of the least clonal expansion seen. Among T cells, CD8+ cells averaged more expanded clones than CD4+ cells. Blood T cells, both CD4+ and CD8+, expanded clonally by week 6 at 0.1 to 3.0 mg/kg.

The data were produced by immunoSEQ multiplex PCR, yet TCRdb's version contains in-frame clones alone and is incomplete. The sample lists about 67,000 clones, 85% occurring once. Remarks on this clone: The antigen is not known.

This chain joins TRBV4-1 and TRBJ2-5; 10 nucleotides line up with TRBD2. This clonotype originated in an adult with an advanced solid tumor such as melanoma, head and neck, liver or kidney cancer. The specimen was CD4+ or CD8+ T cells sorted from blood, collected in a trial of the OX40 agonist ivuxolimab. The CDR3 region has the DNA TGCGCCAGCAGCCAAGATCGTACTAGCGGGGAAGAGACCCAGTACTTC. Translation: CASSQDRTSGEETQYF.